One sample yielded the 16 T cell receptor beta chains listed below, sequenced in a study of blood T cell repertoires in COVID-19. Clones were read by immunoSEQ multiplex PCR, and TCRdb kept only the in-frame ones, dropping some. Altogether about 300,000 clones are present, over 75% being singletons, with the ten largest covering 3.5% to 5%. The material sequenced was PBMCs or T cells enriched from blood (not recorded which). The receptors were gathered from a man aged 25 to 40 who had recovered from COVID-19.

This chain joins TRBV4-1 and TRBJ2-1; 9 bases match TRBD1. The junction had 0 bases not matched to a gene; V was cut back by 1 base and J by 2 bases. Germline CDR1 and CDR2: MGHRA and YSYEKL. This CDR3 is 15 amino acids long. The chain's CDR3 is CASSQGTGAYNEQFF. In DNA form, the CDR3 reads TGCGCCAGCAGCCAAGGGACAGGGGCCTACAATGAGCAGTTCTTC.

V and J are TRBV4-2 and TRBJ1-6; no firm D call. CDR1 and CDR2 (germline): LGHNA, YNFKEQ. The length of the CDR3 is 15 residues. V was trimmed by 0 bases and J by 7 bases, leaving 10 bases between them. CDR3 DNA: TGTGCCAGCAGCCAAGAGACAAATTGGAATTCACCCCTCCACTTT. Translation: CASSQETNWNSPLHF.

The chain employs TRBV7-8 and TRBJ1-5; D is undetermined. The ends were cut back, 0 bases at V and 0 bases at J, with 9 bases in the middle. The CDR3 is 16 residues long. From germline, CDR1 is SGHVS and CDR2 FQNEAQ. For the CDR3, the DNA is TGTGCCAGCAGCTTAGCAAGCGGTTATAGCAATCAGCCCCAGCATTTT. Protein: CASSLASGYSNQPQHF.

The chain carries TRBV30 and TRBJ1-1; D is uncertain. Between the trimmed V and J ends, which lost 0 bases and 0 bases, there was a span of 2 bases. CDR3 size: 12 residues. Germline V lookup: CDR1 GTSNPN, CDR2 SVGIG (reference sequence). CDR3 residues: CAWSVMNTEAFF. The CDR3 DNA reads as TGTGCCTGGAGTGTTATGAACACTGAAGCTTTCTTT. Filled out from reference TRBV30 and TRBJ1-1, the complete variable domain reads SQTIHQWPATLVQPVGSPLSLECTVEGTSNPNLYWYRQAAGRGLQLLFYSVGIGQISSEVPQNLSASRPQDRQFILSSKKLLLSDSGFYLCAWSVMNTEAFFGQGTRLTVV.

The CDR3 loop is CASSEFGSTDYEQYF. The DNA for the CDR3 is TGTGCCAGCAGTGAATTCGGGAGCACCGATTACGAGCAGTACTTC. This rearrangement joins TRBV6-4 to TRBJ2-7; the D gene is possibly TRBD2 (6 bases). The CDR3 spans 15 residues. Germline lookup yields CDR1 MRHNA and CDR2 SNTAGT. The germline V and J ends were trimmed by 3 bases and 4 bases, with 16 bases remaining between them.

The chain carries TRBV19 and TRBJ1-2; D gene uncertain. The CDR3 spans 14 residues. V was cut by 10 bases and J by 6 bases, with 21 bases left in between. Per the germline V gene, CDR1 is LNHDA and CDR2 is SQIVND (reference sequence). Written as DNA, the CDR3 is TGTGCCACCGGTCCCGCCCCCTCCTCTCATGGCTACACCTTC. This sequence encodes CATGPAPSSHGYTF. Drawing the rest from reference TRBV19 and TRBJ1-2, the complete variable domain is DGGITQSPKYLFRKEGQNVTLSCEQNLNHDAMYWYRQDPGQGLRLIYYSQIVNDFQKGDIAEGYSVSREKKESFPLTVTSAQKNPTAFYLCATGPAPSSHGYTFGSGTRLTVV.

The CDR3 region has the DNA TGCAGCGTTGAAGGCGGAGCCGGCATGGTTGAGCAGTTCTTC. Protein product: CSVEGGAGMVEQFF. V usage is TRBV29-1 and J usage is TRBJ2-1; D is undetermined. This CDR3 contains 14 residues. CDR1 and CDR2 (germline): SQVTM, ANQGSEA. The ends were cut back, 1 base at V and 9 bases at J, with 16 bases in the middle.

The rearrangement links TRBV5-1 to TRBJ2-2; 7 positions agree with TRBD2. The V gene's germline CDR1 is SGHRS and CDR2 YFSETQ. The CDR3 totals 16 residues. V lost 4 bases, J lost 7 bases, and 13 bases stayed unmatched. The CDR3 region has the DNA TGCGCCAGCAGCGCCCCGGCGGGAGAAAGTGGCGGGGAGCTGTTTTTT. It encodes CASSAPAGESGGELFF.

For the CDR3, the DNA is TGTGCCAGTAGTGGGGGAGGGACAGGGAACCAGCCCCAGCATTTT. Its protein product is CASSGGGTGNQPQHF. This chain joins TRBV19 and TRBJ1-5; the match to TRBD1 covers 9 bases. The germline CDR1 and CDR2 sequences are LNHDA and SQIVND (reference sequence). This CDR3 region has 15 residues. Germline trimming cut 5 bases from V and 7 bases from J; bases unmatched to any gene: 9.

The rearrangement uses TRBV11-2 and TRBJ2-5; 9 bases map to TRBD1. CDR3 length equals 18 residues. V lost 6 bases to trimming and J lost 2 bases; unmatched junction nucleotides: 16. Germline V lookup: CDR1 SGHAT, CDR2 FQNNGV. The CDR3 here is CASRSRQGDGIIQETQYF. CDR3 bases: TGTGCCAGCAGATCCCGACAGGGGGACGGTATAATTCAAGAGACCCAGTACTTC.

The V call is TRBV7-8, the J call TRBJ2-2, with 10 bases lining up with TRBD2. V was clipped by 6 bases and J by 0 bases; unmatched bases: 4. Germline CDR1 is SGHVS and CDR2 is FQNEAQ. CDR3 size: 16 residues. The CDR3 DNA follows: TGTGCCAGCAGGAGTAGCGGGGGGCCGAACACCGGGGAGCTGTTTTTT. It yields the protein CASRSSGGPNTGELFF. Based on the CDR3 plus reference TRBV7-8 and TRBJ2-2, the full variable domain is GAGVSQSPRYKVAKRGQDVALRCDPISGHVSLFWYQQALGQGPEFLTYFQNEAQLDKSGLPSDRFFAERPEGSVSTLKIQRTQQEDSAVYLCASRSSGGPNTGELFFGEGSRLTVL.

The CDR3 coding sequence is TGTGCCAGCAGTTCAGGACAGGGGCTCCAAGAGACCCAGTACTTC. As protein: CASSSGQGLQETQYF. The V call is TRBV6-5, the J call TRBJ2-5, with TRBD1 matching over 9 bases. V lost 4 bases and J lost 1; bases outside the gene matches: 4. The V gene's germline CDR1 is MNHEY and CDR2 SVGAGI. The CDR3 contains 15 residues.

The DNA for the CDR3 is TGTGCCAGCCGGGGTGCCTATTACGAGCAGTACTTC. Translated, it gives CASRGAYYEQYF. The gene calls are TRBV7-9 and TRBJ2-7; D possibly corresponds to TRBD2 (5 bases). Germline values: CDR1 SEHNR, CDR2 FQNEAQ (reference sequence). Trimming removed 8 bases from V and 4 bases from J, with 12 bases in between. The CDR3 length is 12 residues.

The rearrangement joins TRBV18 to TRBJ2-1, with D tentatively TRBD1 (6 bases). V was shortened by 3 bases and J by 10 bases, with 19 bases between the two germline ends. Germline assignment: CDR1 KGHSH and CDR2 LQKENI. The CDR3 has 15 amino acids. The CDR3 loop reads CASSPSGTFDREQFF. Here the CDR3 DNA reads TGTGCCAGCTCACCCTCCGGGACATTCGACAGGGAGCAGTTCTTC.

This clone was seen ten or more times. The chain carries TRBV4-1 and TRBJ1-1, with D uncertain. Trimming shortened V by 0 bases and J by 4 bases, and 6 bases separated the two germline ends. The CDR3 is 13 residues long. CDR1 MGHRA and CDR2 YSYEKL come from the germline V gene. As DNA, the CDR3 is TGCGCCAGCAGCCAAGAGGGAGGCACTGAAGCTTTCTTT. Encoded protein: CASSQEGGTEAFF.

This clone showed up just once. CDR3 sequence: CASSLVSGETQYF. The CDR3 nucleotides are TGTGCCAGCAGCTTGGTTTCGGGGGAGACCCAGTACTTC. The chain couples TRBV5-6 to TRBJ2-5; possibly TRBD2 for D (5 bases). The V gene lost 0 bases and the J gene lost 5 bases, with 8 bases spanning the gap. The CDR3 loop spans 13 amino acids. From germline, CDR1 is SGHDT and CDR2 YYEEEE.